The T cell receptor (beta chain) described here comes from a study of monozygotic twins with cystic fibrosis. For the study at large: Libraries were built from three micrograms of fragmented DNA using about 15 PCR cycles. Study-wide results and limits: J usage was most co-twin-similar in 8 of 16 pairs, V in 13.

With regard to this clone: The antigen is not known.

The data were produced by immunoSEQ multiplex PCR, yet TCRdb's version contains in-frame clones alone and is incomplete. The sample includes roughly 30,000 clones, more than 85% seen only once; the top ten take over 0.7%. This receptor was obtained from a girl aged 2 to 10 with cystic fibrosis. The sequencing sample was made of blood.

The DNA of the CDR3 is TGTGCCAGCAGTAAGGGAAACACCATATATTTT. This encodes CASSKGNTIYF. The chain couples TRBV6-1 to TRBJ1-3; unclear D gene. CDR3 length: 11 amino acids. Trimming cost V 5 bases and J 4 bases, with 3 bases left between them. Germline lookup yields CDR1 MNHNS and CDR2 SASEGT.